Sequencing of this T cell receptor (beta chain) was carried out in a study of cytomegalovirus exposure and HLA in healthy donors. Amplification used 60 Vbeta primers and 13 Jbeta primers. Libraries were prepared by immunoSEQ multiplex PCR; TCRdb keeps only in-frame clonotypes and omits some of them. The table lists around 130,000 clones, approximately 82% of them singletons. The CDR3 runs to 15 residues. The V and J ends lost 3 bases and 4 bases respectively, with 12 bases between them. Germline CDR1 SEHNR, CDR2 FQNEAQ (reference sequence). Note on this clone: Antigen unknown.

Study results and limitations: Sequencing depth roughly uniform across donors was assumed in presence/absence analyses. Another analysis was done later, and it associated roughly 15,000 TCR beta sequences with HLA alleles at 0.05 false discovery rate. Analysis performed later showed TCR beta chains linked to HLA being more clonally expanded than equally common others.

This sequence joins TRBV7-9 and TRBJ2-2, with a possible D match to TRBD1 (5 bases). Sequencing was performed on PBMCs. This receptor was obtained from a boy younger than 10 in good health and CMV-seronegative. CDR3 DNA: TGTGCCAGCAGCTTCCGACAGTATGCCACCGGGGAGCTGTTTTTT. This codes for CASSFRQYATGELFF.